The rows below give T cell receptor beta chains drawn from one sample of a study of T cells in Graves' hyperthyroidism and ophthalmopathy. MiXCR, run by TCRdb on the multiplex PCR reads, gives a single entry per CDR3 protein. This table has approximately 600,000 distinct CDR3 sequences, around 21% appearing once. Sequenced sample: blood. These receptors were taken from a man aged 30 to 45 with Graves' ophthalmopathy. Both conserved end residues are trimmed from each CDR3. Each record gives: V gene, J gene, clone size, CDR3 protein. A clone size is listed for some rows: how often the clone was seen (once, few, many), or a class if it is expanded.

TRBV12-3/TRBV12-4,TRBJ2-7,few,ASSFSGQAYEQY
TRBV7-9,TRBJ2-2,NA,ASSHTEGTGELF
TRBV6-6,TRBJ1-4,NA,ASSYSSSNNEKLF
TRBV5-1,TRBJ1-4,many,ASSLGTGRHEKLF
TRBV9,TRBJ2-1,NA,ASSREGGLWNEQF
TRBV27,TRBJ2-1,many,ASSLLTGTSGRNEQF
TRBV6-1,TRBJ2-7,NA,ASRLGQHSYEQY
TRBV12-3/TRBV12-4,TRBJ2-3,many,ASSLALAGADTQY
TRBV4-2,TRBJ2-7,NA,ASSQDRAGVYEQY
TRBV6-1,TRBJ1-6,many,ASRPGGAGSPLH
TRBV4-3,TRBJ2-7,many,ASSQVGGPREQY
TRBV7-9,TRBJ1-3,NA,ASSSRFSGNTIY
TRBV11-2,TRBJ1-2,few,ASSYGTGAAGYT
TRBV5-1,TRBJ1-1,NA,ASSPPPGQPNTEAF
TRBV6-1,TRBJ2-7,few,ASSEGGQLPYEQY
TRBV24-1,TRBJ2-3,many,ATSRTSGRTDTQY
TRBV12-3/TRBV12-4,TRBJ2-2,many,ASSLGTASGELF
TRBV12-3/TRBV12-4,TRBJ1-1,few,ASSYTGNGNTEAF
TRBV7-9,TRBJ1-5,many,ASSSGQGYNQPQH
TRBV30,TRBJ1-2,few,ACTGPPNYGYT
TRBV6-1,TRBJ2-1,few,ASSYAGVGNEQF
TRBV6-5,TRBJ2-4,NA,ASRPKAWGAKNIQY
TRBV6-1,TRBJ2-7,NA,ASSPLAGRGYEQY
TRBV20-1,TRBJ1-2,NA,SARDWAENYGYT
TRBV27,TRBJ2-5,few,ASRRTVGTSTQY
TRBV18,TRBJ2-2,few,ASSYQPGPRAGELF
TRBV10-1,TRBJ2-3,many,ASRDNTDTQY
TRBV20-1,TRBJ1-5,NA,SAIKAGHSNQPQH
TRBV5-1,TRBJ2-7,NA,ASSLQLEIPSEQY
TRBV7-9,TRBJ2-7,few,ASSLVATGEGFEQY
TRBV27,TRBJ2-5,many,ASLTFSGSGETQY
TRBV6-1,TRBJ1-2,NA,ATRTGTVNYSYT
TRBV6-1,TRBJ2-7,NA,ASAWRTSSYEHY
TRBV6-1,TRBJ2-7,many,ASIETWGSVYEQY
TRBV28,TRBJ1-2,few,ASSPTGGFGYT
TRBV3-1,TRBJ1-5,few,ASSQGGREGQPQH
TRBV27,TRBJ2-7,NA,ASAETGVGWERGEQY
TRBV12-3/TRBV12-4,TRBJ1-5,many,ASTSGRSLYSNQPQH
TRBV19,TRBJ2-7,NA,ASSIPPGTGDSYEQY
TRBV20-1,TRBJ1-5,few,SARDGTGGNRPQH
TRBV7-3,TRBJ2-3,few,ASSPSGSLDTQY
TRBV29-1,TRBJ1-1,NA,SVEEFGVTEAF
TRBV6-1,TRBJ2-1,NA,ASSPSKGGKLSYNEQF
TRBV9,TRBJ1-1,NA,ASSVEGGNTEAF
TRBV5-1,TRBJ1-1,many,ASSFANTEAF
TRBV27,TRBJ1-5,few,ASSARGHVQPQH
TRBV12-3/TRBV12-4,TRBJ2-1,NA,ASGLTSGNEQF
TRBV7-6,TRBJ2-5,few,ASSSEGPPNPQETQY
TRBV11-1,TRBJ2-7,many,ASSSQTGNAFYEQY